This is a list of T cell receptor beta chains from one sample in a study of shared clonotypes between healthy human individuals. Profiled with immunoSEQ multiplex PCR; TCRdb holds only in-frame clones, not every one. The data contain over a million clones, about 75% of them singletons. Sequencing was done on a sample of memory CD4+ T cells sorted from blood. The receptor source for this set is a man in his late teens or twenties in good health. Both conserved end residues are part of each CDR3. The D gene is left open where the match is weak. Clone size is shown for a subset of rows, as once, few, many or a class of expanded clone.

>few|TRBV12-5|TRBD2|TRBJ2-5
CASGRGLAGPRETQYF
TGTGCTAGTGGTCGGGGACTAGCGGGACCGAGGGAGACCCAGTACTTC
>NA|TRBV5-1|NA|TRBJ2-5
CASSRIPGKETQYF
TGCGCCAGCAGCCGGATCCCCGGGAAAGAGACCCAGTACTTC
>NA|TRBV10-1|NA|TRBJ1-6
CASSTSSIGGNSPLHF
TGCGCCAGCAGTACCAGTTCCATCGGCGGTAATTCACCCCTCCACTTT
>once|TRBV4-3|NA|TRBJ2-6
CASSQALDSGANVLTF
TGCGCCAGCAGCCAGGCGTTGGACTCTGGGGCCAACGTCCTGACTTTC
>NA|TRBV7-2|NA|TRBJ2-7
CASSSSGTYEQYF
TGTGCCAGCAGCTCAAGCGGTACCTACGAGCAGTACTTC
>NA|TRBV20-1|NA|TRBJ2-5
CSAAVAETQYF
TGCAGTGCTGCGGTGGCGGAGACCCAGTACTTC
>few|TRBV7-3|TRBD1|TRBJ1-4
CASSLTGQGDEKLFF
TGTGCCAGCAGCTTAACTGGACAGGGTGATGAAAAACTGTTTTTT
>NA|TRBV6-5|NA|TRBJ1-5
CASSYDGFTSQHF
TGTGCCAGCAGTTATGACGGATTCACGTCCCAGCATTTT
>once|TRBV6-1|NA|TRBJ2-2
CASSDARNTGELFF
TGTGCCAGCAGTGATGCGCGAAACACCGGGGAGCTGTTTTTT
>NA|TRBV5-6|TRBD2|TRBJ2-4
CASSLSGGAKNIQYF
TGTGCCAGCAGCTTAAGCGGGGGGGCCAAAAACATTCAGTACTTC
>NA|TRBV7-7|NA|TRBJ2-5
CASSVGRQSQETQYF
TGTGCTAGCAGCGTAGGGAGGCAAAGCCAAGAGACCCAGTACTTC
>NA|TRBV7-7|NA|TRBJ2-5
CASSLRGQETQYF
TGTGCTAGCAGCTTAAGGGGCCAAGAGACCCAGTACTTC
>NA|TRBV5-1|TRBD2|TRBJ2-2
CASSPTSGRIGELFF
TGCGCCAGCAGCCCGACGAGCGGGAGAATCGGGGAGCTGTTTTTT
>NA|TRBV21-1|NA|TRBJ2-4
CASSKARDSWYF
TGTGCCAGCAGCAAAGCAAGGGACTCTTGGTACTTC
>NA|TRBV5-6|TRBD1|TRBJ2-1
CASSFWSGGYNEQFF
TGTGCCAGCAGCTTCTGGTCAGGGGGCTACAATGAGCAGTTCTTC
>NA|TRBV28|TRBD1|TRBJ1-5
CASSFQGVGVSQHF
TGTGCCAGCAGTTTCCAGGGGGTTGGAGTTAGCCAGCATTTT
>few|TRBV27|NA|TRBJ1-6
CASSLSFNSPLHF
TGTGCCAGCAGTTTATCGTTTAATTCACCCCTCCACTTT
>NA|TRBV7-2|NA|TRBJ2-1
CASSSRGVAVSYNEQFF
TGTGCCAGCAGCTCCCGTGGGGTAGCGGTGTCCTACAATGAGCAGTTCTTC
>many|TRBV18|NA|TRBJ1-5
CASSPSNQPQHF
TGTGCCAGCTCACCTAGCAATCAGCCCCAGCATTTT
>NA|TRBV5-1|NA|TRBJ2-6
CASSFSGGNSGANVLTF
TGCGCCAGCAGCTTTTCAGGGGGGAACTCTGGGGCCAACGTCCTGACTTTC
>NA|TRBV5-1|TRBD2|TRBJ2-1
CASSTGTSGRGLEQFF
TGCGCCAGCAGCACCGGGACTAGCGGGAGGGGGTTGGAGCAGTTCTTC
>NA|TRBV7-3|NA|TRBJ1-1
CASSLNSVGTEAFF
TGTGCCAGCAGCTTAAATTCCGTTGGGACTGAAGCTTTCTTT
>few|TRBV5-1|NA|TRBJ2-3
CASSLVGALTDTQYF
TGCGCCAGCAGCTTGGTGGGGGCACTCACAGATACGCAGTATTTT
>NA|TRBV19|NA|TRBJ2-3
CASSLGDGGTDTQYF
TGTGCCAGTAGTTTGGGGGACGGGGGCACAGATACGCAGTATTTT
>NA|TRBV5-1|NA|TRBJ2-7
CASSLLTGDYEQYF
TGCGCCAGCAGCTTGCTAACAGGAGATTACGAGCAGTACTTC
>NA|TRBV5-8|NA|TRBJ2-3
CASSGITQATTDTQYF
TGTGCCAGCAGCGGGATAACGCAGGCCACCACAGATACGCAGTATTTT
>NA|TRBV5-1|NA|TRBJ2-7
CASGVGPVQEPGYEQYF
TGCGCCAGCGGGGTGGGTCCTGTCCAGGAACCGGGGTACGAGCAGTACTTC
>NA|TRBV7-9|TRBD2|TRBJ2-1
CASSLGLAGLNEQFF
TGTGCCAGCAGCTTAGGCCTAGCGGGCCTTAATGAGCAGTTCTTC
>NA|TRBV5-1|NA|TRBJ2-3
CASSFEGRRDTQYF
TGCGCCAGCAGCTTTGAGGGGCGTAGAGATACGCAGTATTTT
>NA|TRBV2|TRBD1|TRBJ2-2
CATRSGQGAVGELFF
TGTGCCACCAGGTCGGGACAGGGGGCTGTCGGGGAGCTGTTTTTT
>few|TRBV27|NA|TRBJ1-2
CASSFGGYGYTF
TGTGCCAGCAGTTTTGGGGGGTATGGCTACACCTTC
>few|TRBV7-2|TRBD1|TRBJ1-5
CASSLGTGHGNQPQHF
TGTGCCAGCAGCCTAGGGACAGGGCATGGCAATCAGCCCCAGCATTTT
>NA|TRBV27|NA|TRBJ1-3
CASQRLSGNTIYF
TGTGCCAGCCAAAGACTGAGCGGAAACACCATATATTTT
>NA|TRBV20-1|NA|TRBJ1-3
CSALRGNTIYF
TGCAGTGCTCTTCGGGGAAACACCATATATTTT
>few|TRBV29-1|NA|TRBJ1-1
CSVSPGGNTEAFF
TGCAGCGTGTCCCCGGGGGGCAACACTGAAGCTTTCTTT
>NA|TRBV5-1|TRBD2|TRBJ2-5
CASSATSGRSQYF
TGCGCCAGCAGCGCTACTAGCGGGAGGTCCCAGTACTTC
>NA|TRBV5-1|TRBD1|TRBJ1-2
CASSLQGQASNGYTF
TGCGCCAGCAGCTTGCAGGGACAGGCGTCGAATGGCTACACCTTC
>NA|TRBV5-1|TRBD1|TRBJ2-2
CASSLGTGVTGELFF
TGCGCCAGCAGCTTAGGGACAGGGGTCACCGGGGAGCTGTTTTTT
>NA|TRBV6-6|NA|TRBJ1-5
CAISGLNQPQHF
TGTGCCATTTCGGGCCTGAATCAGCCCCAGCATTTT
>NA|TRBV30|NA|TRBJ1-1
CAWRGIYNTEAFF
TGTGCCTGGAGAGGGATTTATAACACTGAAGCTTTCTTT
>NA|TRBV7-9|NA|TRBJ2-7
CASSLATGDSYEQYF
TGTGCCAGCAGCTTAGCTACAGGAGACTCCTACGAGCAGTACTTC
>NA|TRBV27|TRBD2|TRBJ2-7
CASSFTLAGISYEQYF
TGTGCCAGCAGTTTCACACTAGCGGGGATTTCGTACGAGCAGTACTTC
>NA|TRBV6-6|NA|TRBJ2-7
CASSYSSGVNYEQYF
TGTGCCAGCAGTTACTCGTCTGGTGTAAACTACGAGCAGTACTTC
>many|TRBV5-6|NA|TRBJ2-7
CASSLGGYEQYF
TGTGCCAGCAGCTTGGGGGGGTACGAGCAGTACTTC
>once|TRBV11-1|NA|TRBJ2-5
CASSLGAVETQYF
TGTGCCAGCAGCTTGGGTGCGGTAGAGACCCAGTACTTC
>NA|TRBV5-1|TRBD2|TRBJ2-5
CASSRGSSGGGRETQYF
TGCGCCAGCAGCAGGGGATCCAGCGGGGGAGGCCGGGAGACCCAGTACTTC